Presented here are 24 T cell receptor beta chains from one specimen sequenced in a study of cytomegalovirus exposure and HLA in healthy donors. This PCR relied on a set of 60 Vbeta primers and 13 Jbeta primers. Some clones are missing from TCRdb's copy, which holds only in-frame ones; the method was immunoSEQ multiplex PCR. The repertoire holds fewer than 250,000 clones, about four fifths seen once, with more than 8.5% in the top ten. Sequenced sample: PBMCs. The receptors were gathered from a woman between 50 and 59 years old in good health and CMV-seropositive.

The rearrangement links TRBV5-1 to TRBJ2-2; 9 bases map to TRBD1. Germline V gives CDR1 SGHRS, CDR2 YFSETQ. J was trimmed by 4 bases and V by 4 bases; bases with no gene match: 11. The CDR3 runs to 17 residues. The CDR3, as DNA: TGCGCCAGCAGCCCCCGGGACAGGGTTATGGGCACCGGGGAGCTGTTTTTT. This translates into CASSPRDRVMGTGELFF.

V gene TRBV9 combines with J gene TRBJ2-3, with TRBD2 matching 8 bases. Trimming removed 3 bases from V and 7 bases from J; junction bases left unmatched: 7. The CDR3 has 14 residues. The germline V gene has CDR1 SGDLS and CDR2 YYNGEE. The CDR3 nucleotides are TGTGCCAGCAGCGCCGGGACTAGTATACATACGCAGTATTTT. Its translation is CASSAGTSIHTQYF.

The chain employs TRBV28 and TRBJ1-1; 8 nucleotides align to TRBD1. The V gene end was trimmed by 3 bases and the J gene end by 9 bases; junction bases not matched to a gene: 6. The germline V gene encodes CDR1 MDHEN and CDR2 SYDVKM. CDR3 length: 13 residues. CDR3 residues: CASSLDRVYKAFF. CDR3 nucleotides: TGTGCCAGCAGTTTGGACAGGGTATACAAAGCTTTCTTT.

This clone was recorded a few times. J is TRBJ1-4 and V is TRBV4-1; 9 bases map to TRBD1. Per the germline V gene, CDR1 is MGHRA and CDR2 is YSYEKL. Trimming cost V 6 bases and J 8 bases; bases outside gene matches: 10. CDR3 length: 15 amino acids. The CDR3 sequence: CASRGSGTGREKLFF. The CDR3 nucleotides read TGCGCCAGCAGAGGGTCTGGGACAGGGCGCGAAAAACTGTTTTTT.

The rearrangement links TRBV4-1 to TRBJ2-5, with 8 bases fitting TRBD1. The CDR3 is 14 amino acids. The germline gives CDR1 MGHRA, CDR2 YSYEKL. The V and J ends lost 3 bases and 2 bases, in that order; junction bases with no gene match: 2. The CDR3 DNA reads as TGCGCCAGCAGCCAGACAGGGGTACAAGAGACCCAGTACTTC. Residues: CASSQTGVQETQYF.

The chain is built from TRBV28 and TRBJ2-2; TRBD2 matches at 12 bases. Losses at the gene ends were 6 bases for V and 4 bases for J; bases not matched to a gene: 12. Germline-derived CDR1 and CDR2 are MDHEN and SYDVKM. The CDR3 length is 18 residues. The CDR3 is CASSPASGGASGTGELFF. The DNA for the CDR3 is TGTGCCAGCAGCCCCGCTAGCGGGGGGGCCTCGGGCACCGGGGAGCTGTTTTTT.

The genes are TRBV7-9 and TRBJ1-1; 8 positions match TRBD1. CDR1 is SEHNR and CDR2 is FQNEAQ in the germline V gene (reference sequence). There are 14 residues in the CDR3. The J segment lost 3 bases and the V segment lost 2 bases, leaving 2 bases of the junction unmatched. The CDR3 DNA reads TGTGCCAGCAGCTTACGGGACAGGCACACTGAAGCTTTCTTT. Translation: CASSLRDRHTEAFF.

The V call is TRBV7-2, the J call TRBJ1-2; 9 bases fit TRBD1. V shed 5 bases and J 2 bases; nucleotides not matched to a gene: 6. The CDR3 has 15 residues. Germline V CDR1 and CDR2: SGHTA, FQGNSA. CDR3 sequence: CASSHPDRGNYGYTF. The CDR3 region has the DNA TGTGCCAGCAGCCACCCGGACAGGGGAAACTATGGCTACACCTTC.

The V and J genes are TRBV5-1 and TRBJ2-7; 8 bases line up with TRBD2. Germline V lookup: CDR1 SGHRS, CDR2 YFSETQ. The CDR3 length is 15 residues. With 2 bases clipped from V and 6 bases from J, the junction kept 10 bases outside the gene matches. The CDR3 sequence: CASSFGLAPPSEQYF. CDR3 DNA sequence: TGCGCCAGCAGCTTCGGACTAGCTCCCCCCTCCGAGCAGTACTTC.

Only one count was recorded for this clone. The chain recombines TRBV28 with TRBJ1-2; D gene ambiguous. V was shortened by 3 bases and J by 2 bases, with 10 bases between the two germline ends. The CDR3 contains 14 residues. Germline CDR1 and CDR2: MDHEN and SYDVKM. Here the CDR3 reads CASSFERWNYGYTF. CDR3 sequence (DNA): TGTGCCAGCAGTTTCGAGCGGTGGAACTATGGCTACACCTTC.

This clone showed up just once. The V gene is TRBV6-1, the J gene TRBJ2-7; 9 bases align to TRBD1. Germline CDR1 MNHNS, CDR2 SASEGT. V lost 4 bases to trimming and J lost 5 bases; unmatched junction nucleotides: 3. This CDR3 region has 13 residues. The chain's CDR3 is CASSARTGDEQYF. CDR3 nucleotides: TGTGCCAGCAGTGCCCGGACAGGGGACGAGCAGTACTTC.

In this sample, this clone turned up once. The J gene is TRBJ1-2, the V gene TRBV9; TRBD1 matches 9 bases. The germline CDR1 and CDR2 sequences are SGDLS and YYNGEE. This CDR3 spans 15 amino acids. V was clipped by 0 bases and J by 2 bases; unmatched bases: 2. The CDR3 region has the DNA TGTGCCAGCAGCGTAGACGGACAGGGGAACTATGGCTACACCTTC. Protein product: CASSVDGQGNYGYTF.

In this sample, this clone turned up once. The rearrangement links TRBV6-1 to TRBJ2-1; TRBD1 is a possible D gene (5 bases). Germline V lookup: CDR1 MNHNS, CDR2 SASEGT. Trimming stripped 4 bases from V and 3 bases from J, with 16 bases between. This CDR3 has 16 residues. DNA of the CDR3: TGTGCCAGCAGTGTTCGAGACAGCAGCGACTACAATGAGCAGTTCTTC. The encoded protein is CASSVRDSSDYNEQFF.

The chain couples TRBV7-9 to TRBJ1-4; D is possibly TRBD1 (5 bases). The CDR3 contains 14 residues. Germline CDR1 is SEHNR and CDR2 is FQNEAQ (reference sequence). V was cut by 3 bases and J by 10 bases, with 15 bases left in between. The DNA for the CDR3 is TGTGCCAGCAGCTTGGGGGGGGACGATGGAAAACTGTTTTTT. Residues: CASSLGGDDGKLFF.

J is TRBJ1-3 and V is TRBV29-1, with TRBD1 identical over 8 bases. Germline CDR1 is SQVTM and CDR2 is ANQGSEA. The CDR3 loop spans 15 amino acids. Trimming cost V 6 bases and J 4 bases; bases outside gene matches: 11. This CDR3 reads CSVAPGGLMGNTIYF. The CDR3 DNA reads as TGCAGCGTCGCCCCAGGGGGCTTAATGGGAAACACCATATATTTT.

This clone has just one count. One junction end disagrees with the germline gene, perhaps due to a read error. V is TRBV18 and J is TRBJ2-7, with 9 bases identical to TRBD2. CDR3 length: 15 residues. Germline V gene data show CDR1 as KGHSH and CDR2 as LQKENI. CDR3 sequence: CASSVRGSGGSERYF. As DNA, the CDR3 is TGTGCCAGCTCTGTCCGGGGGAGCGGGGGGTCCGAGCGGTACTTC. Full variable domain (rest looked up from reference TRBV18 and TRBJ2-7): NAGVMQNPRHLVRRRGQEARLRCSPMKGHSHVYWYRQLPEEGLKFMVYLQKENIIDESGMPKERFSAEFPKEGPSILRIQQVVRGDSAAYFCASSVRGSGGSERYFGPGTRLTVT.

V and J are TRBV29-1 and TRBJ2-2; possibly TRBD2 for D (6 bases). In germline, CDR1 is SQVTM, CDR2 ANQGSEA. Between the trimmed V and J ends, which lost 4 bases and 6 bases, there was a span of 12 bases. This CDR3 has 13 residues. For the CDR3, the DNA is TGCAGCGTTGCGGACGGGGAGGCCGGGGAGCTGTTTTTT. It is translated as CSVADGEAGELFF.

The rearrangement links TRBV7-9 to TRBJ2-5, with D tentatively TRBD2 (7 bases). This CDR3 spans 15 amino acids. V lost 5 bases and J lost 1, with 14 bases in between. Germline V lookup: CDR1 SEHNR, CDR2 FQNEAQ (reference sequence). CDR3 amino acids: CASSGLGGLQETQYF. The CDR3 DNA reads as TGTGCCAGCAGCGGACTGGGGGGGCTCCAAGAGACCCAGTACTTC.

V and J are TRBV2 and TRBJ1-2, with TRBD1 identical over 7 bases. This CDR3 comprises 15 residues. Losses at the gene ends were 8 bases for V and 4 bases for J; bases not matched to a gene: 13. Germline V gives CDR1 SNHLY, CDR2 FYNNEI. CDR3 bases: TGTGCCAGCCAAAGTCCAGGGGGGAACCTCTATGGCTACACCTTC. Translating gives CASQSPGGNLYGYTF.

The chain joins TRBV6-5 to TRBJ2-7; TRBD2 matches 10 bases. The CDR3 is 16 amino acids. After removal of 0 bases from V and 3 bases from J, the junction contained 5 bases not matched to a gene. In germline, CDR1 is MNHEY, CDR2 SVGAGI. The DNA for the CDR3 is TGTGCCAGCAGTTACTCGATAGCGGGGGGCCTCTACGAGCAGTACTTC. Translated: CASSYSIAGGLYEQYF.

This chain joins TRBV7-2 and TRBJ2-3; 9 bases fit TRBD2. The length of the CDR3 is 15 residues. Germline CDR1 reads SGHTA; CDR2 reads FQGNSA. Losses at the gene ends were 0 bases for V and 10 bases for J; bases not matched to a gene: 8. Written as DNA, the CDR3 is TGTGCCAGCAGCTTAGCGCGGGAGCGGGGGGCCCCGCAGTATTTT. Its translation: CASSLARERGAPQYF.

V and J are TRBV7-9 and TRBJ1-4; D gene unclear. V was cut by 2 bases and J by 8 bases, with 9 bases left in between. The CDR3 runs to 13 residues. The germline CDR1 and CDR2 sequences are SEHNR and FQNEAQ (reference sequence). The CDR3 region has the DNA TGTGCCAGCAGCTTACGGTTGGGCGAAAAACTGTTTTTT. Its translation is CASSLRLGEKLFF.

The rearrangement joins TRBV14 to TRBJ2-1; D call uncertain. Deletions cut 2 bases from V and 6 bases from J, with 8 bases between. Germline V CDR1 and CDR2: SGHDN, FVKESK. This CDR3 contains 13 residues. The CDR3: CASSQQAPNEQFF. The CDR3 region has the DNA TGTGCCAGCAGCCAACAAGCTCCCAATGAGCAGTTCTTC.

The gene calls are TRBV9 and TRBJ1-1; unclear D gene. Per the germline V gene, CDR1 is SGDLS and CDR2 is YYNGEE. CDR3 size: 13 residues. The germline V and J ends were trimmed by 1 base and 2 bases, with 6 bases remaining between them. The CDR3 reads CASSVSINTEAFF. CDR3 DNA: TGTGCCAGCAGCGTATCAATTAACACTGAAGCTTTCTTT.